Below are 12 T cell receptor beta chains sequenced from a single sample in a study of blood T cell repertoires in COVID-19. Sequencing used immunoSEQ multiplex PCR; TCRdb keeps in-frame clones, though not all of them. Among 250,000 to 300,000 clones listed, roughly 90% were seen once. The sequencing input was peripheral blood. All receptors come from a woman aged 40 to 50 who had recovered from COVID-19.

This rearrangement joins TRBV7-8 to TRBJ1-5; possibly TRBD1 for D (5 bases). This CDR3 contains 14 residues. Germline CDR1 and CDR2: SGHVS and FQNEAQ. V was clipped by 1 base and J by 9 bases, with 13 bases between them. The CDR3 is CASSLGGGTAPQHF. The DNA for the CDR3 is TGTGCCAGCAGCTTAGGTGGGGGGACCGCGCCCCAGCATTTT. Complete variable domain (other parts from reference TRBV7-8 and TRBJ1-5): GAGVSQSPRYKVAKRGQDVALRCDPISGHVSLFWYQQALGQGPEFLTYFQNEAQLDKSGLPSDRFFAERPEGSVSTLKIQRTQQEDSAVYLCASSLGGGTAPQHFGDGTRLSIL.

The rearrangement links TRBV7-8 to TRBJ1-2; a weak D match, TRBD1 (5 bases). Deletions cut 5 bases from V and 7 bases from J, with 14 bases between. The CDR3 sequence is 13 residues long. Germline V lookup: CDR1 SGHVS, CDR2 FQNEAQ. The CDR3 loop is CASSVQGSGGYTF. The CDR3 DNA reads TGTGCCAGCAGCGTGCAGGGTTCGGGTGGCTACACCTTC.

To note about this clone: One end of the junction fails to match germline, which may point to a read error. The chain recombines TRBV4-2 with TRBJ2-5; 9 nucleotides line up with TRBD1. The length of the CDR3 is 16 residues. Germline CDR1 is LGHNA and CDR2 is YNFKEQ. CDR3 nucleotides: TGTGCCAGCAGCCAAGACCCCCGGACAGGGGACTCCCATCCGAACTTC. As protein: CASSQDPRTGDSHPNF.

V gene TRBV15 combines with J gene TRBJ1-2, with D tentatively TRBD1 (6 bases). The V and J ends lost 0 bases and 10 bases respectively, with 15 bases between them. The CDR3 runs to 14 residues. Germline CDR1 is LNHNV and CDR2 is YYDKDF (reference sequence). The chain's CDR3 is CATSRDAGDDVYTF. The CDR3 coding sequence is TGTGCCACCAGCAGAGATGCAGGGGACGATGTCTACACCTTC.

The chain combines TRBV18 with TRBJ1-4, with 7 bases identical to TRBD1. Germline V lookup: CDR1 KGHSH, CDR2 LQKENI. Losses at the gene ends were 3 bases for V and 0 bases for J; bases not matched to a gene: 4. This CDR3 is 16 amino acids long. The CDR3 nucleotides are TGTGCCAGCTCACCGACAGGGATTGCAACTAATGAAAAACTGTTTTTT. Encoded protein: CASSPTGIATNEKLFF.

The V and J genes are TRBV29-1 and TRBJ2-1; 8 nucleotides agree with TRBD2. Per germline, CDR1 SQVTM and CDR2 ANQGSEA. CDR3 length: 14 amino acids. V shed 7 bases, J shed 4 bases, and the junction held 9 bases outside the gene matches. The DNA for the CDR3 is TGCAGCGCCCAGCTAGCGGGCCATTACAATGAGCAGTTCTTC. This sequence encodes CSAQLAGHYNEQFF.

The gene calls are TRBV6-6 and TRBJ1-1; TRBD1 matches at 7 bases. Looked up from germline, CDR1 is MNHNY and CDR2 is SVGAGI (reference sequence). This CDR3 spans 14 amino acids. V lost 2 bases to trimming and J lost 5 bases; unmatched junction nucleotides: 5. The CDR3: CASSYRAGGTEAFF. The CDR3 bases are TGTGCCAGCAGTTACCGGGCAGGGGGTACTGAAGCTTTCTTT.

The V call is TRBV4-1, the J call TRBJ2-5; 11 bases map to TRBD2. The germline gives CDR1 MGHRA, CDR2 YSYEKL. The CDR3 runs to 16 residues. With 1 base clipped from V and 4 bases from J, the junction kept 5 bases outside the gene matches. In nucleotides, the CDR3 is TGCGCCAGCAGCCAAGTAGCGGGAGGGGCCGTAGAGACCCAGTACTTC. Its protein product is CASSQVAGGAVETQYF.

The V and J genes are TRBV5-5 and TRBJ2-2; D unresolved. Per the germline V gene, CDR1 is SGHKS and CDR2 is YYEKEE (reference sequence). V gave up 0 bases and J gave up 4 bases, with 7 bases separating them. The CDR3 is 14 amino acids. This chain's CDR3 is CASSLGGPTGELFF. Here the CDR3 DNA reads TGTGCCAGCAGCTTGGGAGGCCCCACCGGGGAGCTGTTTTTT.

The rearrangement links TRBV11-3 to TRBJ2-6, with 9 bases identical to TRBD2. The V gene's germline CDR1 is SGHNT and CDR2 YENEEA. J gave up 0 bases and V 4 bases, and 4 bases lay outside the gene matches. There are 17 residues in the CDR3. CDR3 nucleotide sequence: TGTGCCAGCAGCTCCGGGACTAGCAGCTCTGGGGCCAACGTCCTGACTTTC. It encodes CASSSGTSSSGANVLTF.

CDR3 residues: CASSPPGLAYGYTF. CDR3 nucleotides: TGTGCCAGCAGTCCACCGGGACTGGCCTATGGCTACACCTTC. The rearrangement joins TRBV6-5 to TRBJ1-2, with a possible D match to TRBD1 (5 bases). Germline CDR1 is MNHEY and CDR2 is SVGAGI. The CDR3 is made up of 14 amino acids. V lost 5 bases and J 4 bases, leaving 14 bases between the germline ends.

This sequence joins TRBV15 and TRBJ2-2; TRBD2 agrees at 12 bases. The CDR3 has 14 residues. The junction had 4 bases not matched to a gene; V was cut back by 9 bases and J by 5 bases. The germline gives CDR1 LNHNV, CDR2 YYDKDF (reference sequence). The DNA of the CDR3 is TGTGCCACAAGGACTAGCGGGAAAACCGGGGAGCTGTTTTTT. It codes for CATRTSGKTGELFF. The full variable domain, its missing parts supplied by reference TRBV15 and TRBJ2-2, is DAMVIQNPRYQVTQFGKPVTLSCSQTLNHNVMYWYQQKSSQAPKLLFHYYDKDFNNEADTPDNFQSRRPNTSFCFLDIRSPGLGDTAMYLCATRTSGKTGELFFGEGSRLTVL.